Presented here are 13 T cell receptor beta chains from one specimen sequenced in a study of sequential checkpoint blockade in melanoma. Described treatment: randomized to nivolumab then ipilimumab (arm A) or the reverse (arm B). TCRdb's table, derived via immunoSEQ multiplex PCR, lists solely in-frame clones and lacks some. The profile covers more than 6,000 clones, with 48% appearing a single time and roughly 26% taken by the ten largest. The input for sequencing was CD8+ T cells sorted from blood (inferred from file names), taken from a patient given nivolumab and ipilimumab in sequence. The source of these receptors is a human patient with melanoma. Some clones in this sample may be carry-over from other donors' samples.

This clone was detected only a few times. The chain recombines TRBV5-5 with TRBJ2-7; TRBD1 matches 7 bases. J was trimmed by 6 bases and V by 4 bases; bases with no gene match: 16. CDR1 and CDR2 (germline): SGHKS, YYEKEE (reference sequence). The CDR3 spans 16 residues. Here the CDR3 DNA reads TGTGCCAGCAGCCCCTTCTGGGACAGTCAATTGGGCGAGCAGTACTTC. Encoded protein: CASSPFWDSQLGEQYF.

J is TRBJ1-5 and V is TRBV4-2; D is possibly TRBD1 (6 bases). Germline loops: CDR1 LGHNA, CDR2 YNFKEQ. Deletions cut 1 base from V and 4 bases from J, with 8 bases between. This CDR3 contains 14 residues. Here the CDR3 DNA reads TGTGCCAGCAGCCAAGTCCAGGGGAATCAGCCCCAGCATTTT. This gives the protein CASSQVQGNQPQHF.

This chain uses TRBV7-9 with TRBJ2-1; 8 bases map to TRBD1. Germline V gives CDR1 SEHNR, CDR2 FQNEAQ (reference sequence). This CDR3 region has 15 residues. V lost 5 bases to trimming and J lost 4 bases; unmatched junction nucleotides: 7. The CDR3 nucleotides are TGTGCCAGCAGCCAGGGGGCGCGAATGTACAATGAGCAGTTCTTC. It specifies CASSQGARMYNEQFF.

This clone was seen a single time. The chain couples TRBV19 to TRBJ2-7; 10 nucleotides align to TRBD1. V was clipped by 6 bases and J by 6 bases; unmatched bases: 11. The CDR3 contains 15 residues. CDR1 and CDR2 from the germline V gene are LNHDA and SQIVND (reference sequence). The CDR3 nucleotides read TGTGCCAGTAGCCTCCCTCGGGACAGGGGCGGCGAGCAGTACTTC. Translated, it gives CASSLPRDRGGEQYF.

In DNA form, the CDR3 reads TGTGCCAGCAGCTCCTCAGTCGGGACAGGGGCCTACGAGCAGTACTTC. It encodes CASSSSVGTGAYEQYF. The V call is TRBV7-8, the J call TRBJ2-7; 10 bases are shared with TRBD1. This CDR3 contains 16 residues. From germline, CDR1 is SGHVS and CDR2 FQNEAQ. The V and J ends lost 4 bases and 2 bases, in that order; junction bases with no gene match: 8.

A note on this clone: Sequence at one end of the junction differs from germline and may be a read error. This sequence joins TRBV5-1 and TRBJ1-4, with 8 bases lining up with TRBD1. In germline, CDR1 is SGHRS, CDR2 YFSETQ. The CDR3 sequence is 12 residues long. In nucleotides, the CDR3 is TGCGCCAGCAGCCGGAACGGACAGGGTGGGGTTTTT. This codes for CASSRNGQGGVF.

The V call is TRBV5-3, the J call TRBJ1-6; 7 bases fit TRBD1. TRBV5-3 is an open reading frame whose function is uncertain. The CDR3 has 12 amino acids. V was pared by 9 bases and J by 13 bases, with 10 bases of the junction left unmatched. The DNA of the CDR3 is TGTGCCACTAACAGGGGACTTTCTCCCCTCCACTTT. It specifies CATNRGLSPLHF.

CDR3 protein: CASSFGPGKAQHF. For the CDR3, the DNA is TGTGCCAGCAGCTTTGGGCCCGGGAAGGCCCAGCATTTT. V is TRBV5-6 and J is TRBJ1-5; D is undetermined. Trimming took 2 bases from V and 11 from J, leaving 14 bases between them. The CDR3 has 13 amino acids. CDR1 SGHDT and CDR2 YYEEEE come from the germline V gene.

The rearrangement joins TRBV7-8 to TRBJ2-5; D remains unclear. The CDR3 extends over 16 amino acids. CDR1 SGHVS and CDR2 FQNEAQ come from the germline V gene. The V gene lost 4 bases and the J gene lost 4 bases, with 19 bases spanning the gap. CDR3 nucleotide sequence: TGTGCCAGCAGCTCCCAGCTCTCCTCGACGGGAGAGACCCAGTACTTC. Translating it yields CASSSQLSSTGETQYF.

This chain uses TRBV6-5 with TRBJ1-1, with 8 bases fitting TRBD1. Per germline, CDR1 MNHEY and CDR2 SVGAGI. The CDR3 consists of 15 residues. Trimming cost V 0 bases and J 5 bases; bases outside gene matches: 5. The CDR3 protein is CASSYSTGAQTEAFF. The CDR3 region has the DNA TGTGCCAGCAGTTACTCGACAGGGGCGCAGACTGAAGCTTTCTTT.

This clone was detected a few times. V gene TRBV6-4 combines with J gene TRBJ2-6; 9 nucleotides match TRBD1. CDR3 length: 18 residues. V shed 7 bases, J shed 1 base, and the junction held 11 bases outside the gene matches. CDR1 MRHNA and CDR2 SNTAGT come from the germline V gene. The CDR3 is CASILDRGGWSGANVLTF. The DNA of the CDR3 is TGTGCCAGCATTCTGGACAGGGGAGGCTGGTCTGGGGCCAACGTCCTGACTTTC.

This clone was seen a handful of times. This rearrangement joins TRBV5-1 to TRBJ2-7; D is unclear. The CDR3 is made up of 13 amino acids. Deletions cut 1 base from V and 3 bases from J, with 8 bases between. The germline V gene encodes CDR1 SGHRS and CDR2 YFSETQ. The CDR3 reads CASSLSGFYEQYF. The CDR3 region has the DNA TGCGCCAGCAGCTTGTCAGGTTTCTACGAGCAGTACTTC.

About this clone itself: Since a far larger clone is one base different, this is likely a read error. The DNA of the CDR3 is TGTGCCAGCAGCCAAGATAGGGGGTACAATCAGCCCCAGCATTTT. Translation: CASSQDRGYNQPQHF. V gene TRBV7-9 combines with J gene TRBJ1-5; weak D call: TRBD1 (6 bases). This CDR3 is built from 15 residues. Looked up from germline, CDR1 is SEHNR and CDR2 is FQNEAQ (reference sequence). V lost 5 bases to trimming and J lost 3 bases, with 14 bases between them.